This paragraph covers one TCR beta chain sequence. In germline, CDR1 is SEHNR, CDR2 FQNEAQ (reference sequence). V was clipped by 5 bases and J by 0 bases, with 10 bases between them. CDR3 size: 15 residues. This entry is derived from a study of control samples from healthy donors and cancer patients. Sequencing was performed with immunoSEQ multiplex PCR; in TCRdb, only in-frame clones are kept and a portion is missing. The profile covers around 58,000 clones, with 90% to 97% appearing a single time and less than 1.1% taken by the ten largest. The receptor's source is a woman under 30 in good health. The chain carries TRBV7-9 and TRBJ1-4; unclear D gene. Sequences were obtained from blood. CDR3 protein: CASSPTASTNEKLFF. CDR3 nucleotide sequence: TGTGCCAGCAGCCCGACGGCTTCAACTAATGAAAAACTGTTTTTT.